Listed here are 3 T cell receptor beta chains from one sample, sequenced in a study of T cell repertoires in cytomegalovirus infection. TCRdb fed the reads into MiXCR, producing one record per CDR3 protein. The data hold around 740,000 distinct CDR3 sequences, with less than 40% observed a single time. Sample: PBMCs. Receptors originate from a human donor in good health (CMV status not recorded). Some clones in this sample may be carry-over from other donors' samples.

This clonotype was counted only a few times. This chain uses TRBV7-2 with TRBJ1-6, with D possibly TRBD1 on 6 matching bases. V was cut by 1 base and J by 8 bases, with 18 bases left in between. Germline V gives CDR1 SGHTA, CDR2 FQGNSA. This CDR3 comprises 17 residues. The CDR3 region has the DNA TGTGCCAGCAGCTTAGGGGGGGGCGAACGTGGATATTCACCCCTCCACTTT. Translated: CASSLGGGERGYSPLHF.

This clonotype was seen more than once but under ten times. V gene TRBV7-8 combines with J gene TRBJ2-3; a possible D gene is TRBD1 (5 bases). This CDR3 is 15 amino acids long. From germline, CDR1 is SGHVS and CDR2 FQNEAQ. The V gene lost 2 bases and the J gene lost 5 bases, with 14 bases spanning the gap. The CDR3 DNA reads TGTGCCAGCAGCTTAAGGGGTGGGATAATAGATACGCAGTATTTT. Amino acids: CASSLRGGIIDTQYF.

J is TRBJ1-1 and V is TRBV25-1; D might be TRBD1 (5 bases). V was cut by 2 bases and J by 10 bases, with 11 bases left in between. Germline CDR1 MGHDK, CDR2 SYGVNS. The CDR3 is 12 amino acids. The CDR3: CASSERGFRAFF. The CDR3 DNA follows: TGTGCCAGCAGTGAAAGGGGATTCCGAGCTTTCTTT.